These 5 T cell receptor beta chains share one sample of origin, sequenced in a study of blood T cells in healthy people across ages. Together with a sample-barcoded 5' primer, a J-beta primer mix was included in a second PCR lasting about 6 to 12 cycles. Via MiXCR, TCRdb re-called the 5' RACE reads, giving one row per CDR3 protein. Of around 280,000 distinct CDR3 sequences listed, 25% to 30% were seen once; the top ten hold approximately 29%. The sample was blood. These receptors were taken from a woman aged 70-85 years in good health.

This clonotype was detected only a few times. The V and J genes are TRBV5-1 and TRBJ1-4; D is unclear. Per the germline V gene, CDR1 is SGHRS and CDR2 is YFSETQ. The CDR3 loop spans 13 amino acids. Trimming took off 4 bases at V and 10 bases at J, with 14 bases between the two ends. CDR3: CASSQLGDGKLFF. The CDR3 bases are TGCGCCAGCAGCCAACTGGGCGACGGAAAACTGTTTTTT.

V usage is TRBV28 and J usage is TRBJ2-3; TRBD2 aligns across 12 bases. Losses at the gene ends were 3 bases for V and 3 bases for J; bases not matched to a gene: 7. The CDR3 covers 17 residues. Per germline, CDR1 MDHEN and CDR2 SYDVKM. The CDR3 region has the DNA TGTGCCAGCAGTTTGCCTGCTAGCGGGAGGGTGACAGATACGCAGTATTTT. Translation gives CASSLPASGRVTDTQYF.

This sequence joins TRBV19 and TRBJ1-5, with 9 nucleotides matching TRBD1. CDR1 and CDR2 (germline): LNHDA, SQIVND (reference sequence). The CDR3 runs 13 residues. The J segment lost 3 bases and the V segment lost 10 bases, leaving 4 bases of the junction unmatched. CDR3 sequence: CATRDRDNQPQHF. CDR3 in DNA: TGTGCCACCCGGGACAGGGACAATCAGCCCCAGCATTTT.

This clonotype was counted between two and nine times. The CDR3 DNA reads TGTGCCAGCAGCTGTGGACTAGCGGGAGGGTACAGCTCCTACGAGCAGTACTTC. Its protein product is CASSCGLAGGYSSYEQYF. V and J are TRBV11-2 and TRBJ2-7; 15 bases match TRBD2. V was pared by 4 bases and J by 0 bases, with 7 bases of the junction left unmatched. This CDR3 comprises 18 residues. Germline V gives CDR1 SGHAT, CDR2 FQNNGV.

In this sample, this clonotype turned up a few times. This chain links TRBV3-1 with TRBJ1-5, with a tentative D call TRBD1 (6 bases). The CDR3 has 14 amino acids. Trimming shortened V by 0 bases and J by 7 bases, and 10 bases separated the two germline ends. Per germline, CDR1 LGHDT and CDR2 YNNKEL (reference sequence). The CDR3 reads CASSQDRGGQPQHF. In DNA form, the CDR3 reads TGTGCCAGCAGCCAAGATAGGGGGGGACAGCCCCAGCATTTT.